These 9 T cell receptor beta chains were all obtained from the same sample, sequenced in a study of blood T cell repertoires in COVID-19. The method was immunoSEQ multiplex PCR; TCRdb's version includes in-frame clones alone and lacks a portion of them. The repertoire has approximately 100,000 clones, 69% of them found once; the top ten carry roughly 6%. Material for sequencing was peripheral blood. The source of these receptors is an elderly man with acute or convalescent COVID-19.

This clone has a count of ten or more. The rearrangement uses TRBV19 and TRBJ1-5; 10 bases align to TRBD1. Germline V gene lookup returns CDR1 LNHDA and CDR2 SQIVND (reference sequence). This CDR3 is built from 15 residues. With 2 bases clipped from V and 6 bases from J, the junction kept 4 bases outside the gene matches. CDR3 sequence (DNA): TGTGCCAGTAGTATATCGGGACAGGGGCCTCAGCCCCAGCATTTT. Its protein is CASSISGQGPQPQHF.

This chain connects TRBV3-1 (or the pseudogene TRBV3-2) to TRBJ1-3; no clear D gene. V was pared by 4 bases and J by 1 base, with 11 bases between. The CDR3 is 15 residues long. In germline, CDR1 is LGHDT, CDR2 YNNKEL (reference sequence). In DNA form, the CDR3 reads TGTGCCAGCAGCCTAACACCGGGGTCTGGAAACACCATATATTTT. Protein sequence: CASSLTPGSGNTIYF.

The chain uses TRBV19 and TRBJ2-7; TRBD1 matches at 11 bases. The CDR3 is 14 amino acids. The V gene's germline CDR1 is LNHDA and CDR2 SQIVND (reference sequence). The V and J ends lost 6 bases and 3 bases, in that order; junction bases with no gene match: 4. CDR3 in amino acids: CASRPGQGVYEQYF. As DNA, the CDR3 is TGTGCCAGTAGGCCGGGACAGGGGGTCTACGAGCAGTACTTC.

The rearrangement joins TRBV5-8 to TRBJ2-2; 8 bases are shared with TRBD2. Germline-derived CDR1 and CDR2 are SGHTS and YDEGEE. The ends lost 3 bases at V and 6 bases at J; junction bases unmatched: 10. CDR3 length: 16 residues. The CDR3 loop is CASSSGRAWRAGELFF. The CDR3 DNA is TGTGCCAGCAGCTCCGGGAGGGCCTGGCGAGCCGGGGAGCTGTTTTTT.

The chain employs TRBV6-5 and TRBJ1-2, with 8 positions matching TRBD1. The CDR3 is 16 amino acids. The V and J ends lost 4 bases and 4 bases, in that order; junction bases with no gene match: 11. Germline loops: CDR1 MNHEY, CDR2 SVGAGI. The CDR3 spells CASSSRGRSDGYGYTF. For the CDR3, the DNA is TGTGCCAGCAGTTCCAGGGGGCGCTCTGATGGCTATGGCTACACCTTC.

The rearrangement links TRBV5-6 to TRBJ2-7, with D possibly TRBD1 on 5 matching bases. The length of the CDR3 is 16 residues. Germline V gene data show CDR1 as SGHDT and CDR2 as YYEEEE. The V and J ends lost 0 bases and 0 bases respectively, with 13 bases between them. CDR3 in DNA: TGTGCCAGCAGCTTGGCCCGACAGCTACACTCCTACGAGCAGTACTTC. The encoded protein is CASSLARQLHSYEQYF.

This chain links TRBV5-1 with TRBJ1-6; D unclear. V lost 5 bases and J 7 bases, leaving 10 bases between the germline ends. The CDR3 loop spans 13 amino acids. The germline V gene has CDR1 SGHRS and CDR2 YFSETQ. The CDR3 bases are TGCGCCAGCAGGCCAGATCAAAATTCACCCCTCCACTTT. It codes for CASRPDQNSPLHF.

This clone has just a few counts. The rearrangement links TRBV30 to TRBJ1-2; D is perhaps TRBD1 (6 bases). V dropped 5 bases and J dropped 8 bases, with 18 bases sitting between them. CDR1 GTSNPN and CDR2 SVGIG come from the germline V gene (reference sequence). CDR3 length equals 13 residues. CDR3 DNA sequence: TGTGCCTGGGCTGCCCAGGGGATTAAGGGCTACACCTTC. This codes for CAWAAQGIKGYTF.

The chain has TRBV5-1 and TRBJ2-3, with 9 bases matching TRBD2. V lost 4 bases, J lost 8 bases, and 11 bases stayed unmatched. Germline values: CDR1 SGHRS, CDR2 YFSETQ. This CDR3 region has 15 residues. In nucleotides, the CDR3 is TGCGCCAGCAGCCAATTAGCGGGAGATTCCCGTACGCAGTATTTT. It encodes CASSQLAGDSRTQYF. Full variable domain (missing parts from reference TRBV5-1 and TRBJ2-3): KAGVTQTPRYLIKTRGQQVTLSCSPISGHRSVSWYQQTPGQGLQFLFEYFSETQRNKGNFPGRFSGRQFSNSRSEMNVSTLELGDSALYLCASSQLAGDSRTQYFGPGTRLTVL.